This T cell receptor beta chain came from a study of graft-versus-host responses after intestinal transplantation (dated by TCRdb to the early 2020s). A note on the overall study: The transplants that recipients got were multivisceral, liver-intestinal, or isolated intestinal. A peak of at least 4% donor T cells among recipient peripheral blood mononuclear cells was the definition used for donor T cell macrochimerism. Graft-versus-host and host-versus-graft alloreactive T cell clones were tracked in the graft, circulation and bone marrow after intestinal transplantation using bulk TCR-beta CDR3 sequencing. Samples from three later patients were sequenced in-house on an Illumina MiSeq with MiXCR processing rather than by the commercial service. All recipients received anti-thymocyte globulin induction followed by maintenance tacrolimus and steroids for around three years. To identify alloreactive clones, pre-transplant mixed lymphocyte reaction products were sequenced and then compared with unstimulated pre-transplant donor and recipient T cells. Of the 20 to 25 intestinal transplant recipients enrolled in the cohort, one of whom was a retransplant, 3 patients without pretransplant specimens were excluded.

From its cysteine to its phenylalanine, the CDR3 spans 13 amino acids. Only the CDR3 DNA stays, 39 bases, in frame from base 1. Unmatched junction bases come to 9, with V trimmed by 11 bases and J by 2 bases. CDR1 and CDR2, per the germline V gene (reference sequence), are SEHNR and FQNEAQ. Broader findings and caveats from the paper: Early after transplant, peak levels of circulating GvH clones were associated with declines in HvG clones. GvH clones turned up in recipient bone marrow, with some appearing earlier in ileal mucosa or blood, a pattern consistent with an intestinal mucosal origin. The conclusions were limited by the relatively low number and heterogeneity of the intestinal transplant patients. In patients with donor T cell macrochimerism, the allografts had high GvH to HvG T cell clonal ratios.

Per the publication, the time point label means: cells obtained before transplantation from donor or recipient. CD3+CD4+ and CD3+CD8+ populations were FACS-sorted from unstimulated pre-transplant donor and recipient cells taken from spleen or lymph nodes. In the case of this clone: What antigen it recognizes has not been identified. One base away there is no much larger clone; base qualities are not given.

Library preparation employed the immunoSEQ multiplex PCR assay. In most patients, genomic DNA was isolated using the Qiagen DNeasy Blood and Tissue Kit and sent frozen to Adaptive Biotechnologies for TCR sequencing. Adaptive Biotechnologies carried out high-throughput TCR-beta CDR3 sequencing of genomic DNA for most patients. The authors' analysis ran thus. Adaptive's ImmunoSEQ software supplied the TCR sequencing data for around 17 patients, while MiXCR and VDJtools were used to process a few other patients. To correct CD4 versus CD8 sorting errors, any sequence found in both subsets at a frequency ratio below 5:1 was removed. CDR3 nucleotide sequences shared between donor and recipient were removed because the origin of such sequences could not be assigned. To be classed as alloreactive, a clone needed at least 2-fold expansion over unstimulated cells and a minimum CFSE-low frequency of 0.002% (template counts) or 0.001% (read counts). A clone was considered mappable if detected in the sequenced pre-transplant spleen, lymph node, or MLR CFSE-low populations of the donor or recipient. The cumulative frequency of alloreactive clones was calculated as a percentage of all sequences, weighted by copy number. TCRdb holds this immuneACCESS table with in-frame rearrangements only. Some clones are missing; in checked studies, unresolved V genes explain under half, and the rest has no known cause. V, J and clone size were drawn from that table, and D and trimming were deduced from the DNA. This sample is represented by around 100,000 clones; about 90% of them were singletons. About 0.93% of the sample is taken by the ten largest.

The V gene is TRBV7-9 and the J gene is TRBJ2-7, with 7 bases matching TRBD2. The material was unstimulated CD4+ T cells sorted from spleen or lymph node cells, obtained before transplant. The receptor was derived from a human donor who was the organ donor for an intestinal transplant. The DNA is TGTGCCTGCTCACAAGCGGGGCCCTACGAGCAGTACTTC. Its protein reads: CACSQAGPYEQYF. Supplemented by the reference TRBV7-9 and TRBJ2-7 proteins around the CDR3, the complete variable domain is DTGVSQNPRHKITKRGQNVTFRCDPISEHNRLYWYRQTLGQGPEFLTYFQNEAQLEKSRLLSDRFSAERPKGSFSTLEIQRTEQGDSAMYLCACSQAGPYEQYFGPGTRLTVT.